This TCR beta chain was recovered during a study of PD-L1 blockade in urothelial cancer. Study at large: About 85% of the 29 patients were males with bladder-origin urothelial cancer. Previous chemotherapy exposure amounted to 0 to 3 regimens for patients.

Here immunoSEQ multiplex PCR was the method, and the copy in TCRdb shows in-frame clones only, minus some. The sample lists some 29,000 clones; more than 75% were seen once. This specimen consisted of PBMCs, obtained around atezolizumab (anti-PD-L1) treatment. The TCR sequence derives from a man in his forties or fifties with urothelial cancer.

The CDR3 spells CASRRGQGSVKAFF. The CDR3 DNA reads as TGTGCCAGCAGGCGGGGACAGGGTTCTGTTAAAGCTTTCTTT. The chain links TRBV6-5 to TRBJ1-1, with 9 positions matching TRBD1. This CDR3 contains 14 residues. Trimming cost V 6 bases and J 9 bases; bases outside gene matches: 11. CDR1 and CDR2 (germline): MNHEY, SVGAGI.